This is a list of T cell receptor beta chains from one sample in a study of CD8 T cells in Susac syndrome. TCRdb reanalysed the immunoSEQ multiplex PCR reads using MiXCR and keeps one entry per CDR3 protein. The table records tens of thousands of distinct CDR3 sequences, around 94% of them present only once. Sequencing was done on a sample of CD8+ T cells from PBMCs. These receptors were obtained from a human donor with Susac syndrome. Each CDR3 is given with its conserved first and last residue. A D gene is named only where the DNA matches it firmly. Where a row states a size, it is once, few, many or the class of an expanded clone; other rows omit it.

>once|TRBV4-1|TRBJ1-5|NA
CASSQDARERPNQPQHF
TGCGCCAGCAGCCAAGATGCCAGGGAGCGGCCTAATCAGCCCCAGCATTTT
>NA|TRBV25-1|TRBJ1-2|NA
CASSELGGYTF
TGTGCCAGCAGTGAATTGGGAGGCTACACCTTC
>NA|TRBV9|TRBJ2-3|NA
CASSVSGASTDTQYF
TGTGCCAGCAGCGTTTCGGGGGCCAGCACAGATACGCAGTATTTT
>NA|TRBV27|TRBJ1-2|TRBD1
CASSWQGGSGYTF
TGTGCCAGCAGTTGGCAGGGGGGTAGTGGCTACACCTTC
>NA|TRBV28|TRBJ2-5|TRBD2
CASSFVLAGSETQYF
TGTGCCAGCAGTTTTGTACTAGCGGGGTCTGAGACCCAGTACTTC
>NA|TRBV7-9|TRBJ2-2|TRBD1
CASSKDRGRAGELFF
TGTGCCAGCAGCAAGGACAGGGGGCGAGCCGGGGAGCTGTTTTTT
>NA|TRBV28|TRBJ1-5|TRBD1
CASSSGGQKTQPQHF
TGTGCCAGCAGTTCAGGGGGGCAGAAGACTCAGCCCCAGCATTTT
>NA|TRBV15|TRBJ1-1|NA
CATSTSREAFF
TGTGCCACCAGCACTTCGAGGGAAGCTTTCTTT
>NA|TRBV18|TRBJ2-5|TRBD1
CSSSPRDSHRETQYF
TGTTCCAGCTCACCCCGGGACAGCCACAGGGAGACCCAGTACTTC
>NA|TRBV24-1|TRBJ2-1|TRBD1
CATSVGTGGYYNEQFF
TGTGCCACCAGTGTCGGGACAGGGGGGTACTACAATGAGCAGTTCTTC
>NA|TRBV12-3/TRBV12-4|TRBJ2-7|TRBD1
CASSRDPTGGDEQYF
TGTGCCAGCAGTAGAGACCCGACAGGGGGCGACGAGCAGTACTTC
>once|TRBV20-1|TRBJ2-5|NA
CSAREVGGIQETQYF
TGCAGTGCTAGAGAGGTCGGGGGCATCCAAGAGACCCAGTACTTC
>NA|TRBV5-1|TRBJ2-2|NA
CASSFANSKNTGELFF
TGCGCCAGCAGCTTCGCAAACTCAAAGAACACCGGGGAGCTGTTTTTT
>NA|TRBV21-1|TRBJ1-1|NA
CASSKVPLSGIADTEAFF
TGTGCCAGCAGCAAAGTTCCACTTTCAGGGATTGCGGACACTGAAGCTTTCTTT
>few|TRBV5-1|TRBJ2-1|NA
CASNRGNEQFF
TGCGCCAGCAATAGGGGAAATGAGCAGTTCTTC
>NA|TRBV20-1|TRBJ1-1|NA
CRDSPDRDYTEAFF
TGCAGAGATTCCCCGGACAGAGATTACACTGAAGCTTTCTTT
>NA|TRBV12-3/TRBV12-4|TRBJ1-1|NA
CASSFRGNTEAFF
TGTGCCAGCAGTTTCCGGGGGAACACTGAAGCTTTCTTT
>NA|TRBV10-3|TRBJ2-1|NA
CAISESGSGLNNEQFF
TGTGCCATCAGTGAGTCGGGGTCGGGTCTGAACAATGAGCAGTTCTTC
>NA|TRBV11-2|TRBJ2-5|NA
CASSPTLHRETQYF
TGTGCCAGCAGCCCCACTCTGCATCGAGAGACCCAGTACTTC
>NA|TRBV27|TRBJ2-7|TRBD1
CASSEPGQGYEQYF
TGTGCCAGCAGTGAGCCGGGACAGGGCTACGAGCAGTACTTC
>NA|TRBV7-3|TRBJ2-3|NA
CASSIRVPDTQYF
TGTGCCAGCAGTATTCGGGTGCCAGATACGCAGTATTTT
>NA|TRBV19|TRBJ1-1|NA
CASSWQPNTEAFF
TGTGCCAGTAGTTGGCAGCCGAACACTGAAGCTTTCTTT
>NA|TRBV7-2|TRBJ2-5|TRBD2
CASSLGRGLAGAQETQYF
TGTGCCAGCAGCTTAGGAAGAGGACTAGCGGGTGCCCAAGAGACCCAGTACTTC
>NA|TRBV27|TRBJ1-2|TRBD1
CASSPPGQGAWGYTF
TGTGCCAGCAGTCCCCCCGGACAGGGGGCATGGGGCTACACCTTC
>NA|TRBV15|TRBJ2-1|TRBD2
CATSRDAGGSNEQFF
TGTGCCACCAGCAGAGATGCGGGGGGCTCCAATGAGCAGTTCTTC
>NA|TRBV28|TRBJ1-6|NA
CASSISGNSPLHF
TGTGCCAGCAGTATTAGTGGAAATTCACCCCTCCACTTT
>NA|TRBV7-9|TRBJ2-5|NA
CASSYDRDLGETQYF
TGTGCCAGCAGCTACGACCGCGACTTGGGGGAAACCCAGTACTTC
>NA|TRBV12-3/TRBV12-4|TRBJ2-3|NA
CASSHPPVGGAPGDTQYF
TGTGCCAGCAGCCACCCCCCCGTCGGGGGCGCCCCCGGAGATACGCAGTATTTT
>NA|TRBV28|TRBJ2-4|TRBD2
CASSPELAGAPKNIQYF
TGTGCCAGCAGTCCCGAGCTAGCGGGGGCCCCCAAAAACATTCAGTACTTC
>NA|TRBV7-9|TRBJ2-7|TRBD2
CASNPRGGIYEQYF
TGTGCCAGCAACCCCCGGGGGGGTATCTACGAGCAGTACTTC
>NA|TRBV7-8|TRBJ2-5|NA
CASSYRRDQETQYF
TGTGCCAGCAGCTACCGTAGGGACCAAGAGACCCAGTACTTC
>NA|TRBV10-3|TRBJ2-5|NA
CAPHVYPVETQYF
TGTGCCCCCCACGTATACCCAGTCGAGACCCAGTACTTC
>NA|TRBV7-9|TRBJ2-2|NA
CASSRTGELFF
TGTGCCAGCAGCCGGACCGGGGAGCTGTTTTTT
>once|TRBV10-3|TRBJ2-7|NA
CAISLGTSYEQYF
TGTGCCATTTCTTTGGGGACCTCCTACGAGCAGTACTTC
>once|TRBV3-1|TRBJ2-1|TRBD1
CASSRSGTGNEQFF
TGTGCCAGCAGCCGCTCGGGGACAGGGAATGAGCAGTTCTTC
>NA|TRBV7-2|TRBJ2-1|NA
CASSFSGGLNNEQFF
TGTGCCAGCAGCTTTTCGGGGGGCCTTAACAATGAGCAGTTCTTC
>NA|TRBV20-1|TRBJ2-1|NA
CSATPGPARDWSSYNEQFF
TGCAGTGCTACTCCGGGACCCGCACGCGATTGGAGCTCCTACAATGAGCAGTTCTTC
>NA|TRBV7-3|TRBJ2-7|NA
CASSWAGGYEQYF
TGTGCCAGCAGCTGGGCTGGGGGGTACGAGCAGTACTTC
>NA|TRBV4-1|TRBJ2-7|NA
CASSQDGGYEQYF
TGCGCCAGCAGCCAAGATGGGGGCTACGAGCAGTACTTC
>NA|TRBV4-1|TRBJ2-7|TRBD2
CASSQTSGGAEEQYF
TGCGCCAGCAGCCAGACTAGCGGGGGGGCCGAAGAGCAGTACTTC
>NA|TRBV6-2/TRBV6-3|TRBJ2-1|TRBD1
CASRDREGEDEQFF
TGTGCCAGCCGAGACAGGGAAGGTGAGGATGAGCAGTTCTTC
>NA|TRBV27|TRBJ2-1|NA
CASSFLRGFNDEQFF
TGTGCCAGCAGTTTTCTTAGGGGTTTTAACGATGAGCAGTTCTTC
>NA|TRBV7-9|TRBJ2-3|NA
CASSLAAADTQYF
TGTGCCAGCAGCTTAGCGGCAGCAGATACGCAGTATTTT
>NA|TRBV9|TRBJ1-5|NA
CASSAGGSNQPQHF
TGTGCCAGCAGCGCGGGAGGTAGCAATCAGCCCCAGCATTTT
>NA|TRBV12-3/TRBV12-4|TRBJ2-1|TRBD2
CASSPLAGAFYNEQFF
TGTGCCAGCAGCCCACTAGCGGGGGCCTTTTACAATGAGCAGTTCTTC
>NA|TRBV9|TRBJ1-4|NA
CASSVDGNEKLFF
TGTGCCAGCAGCGTAGACGGGAATGAAAAACTGTTTTTT
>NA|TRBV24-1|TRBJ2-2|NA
CATSAPEGATAGELFF
TGTGCCACCAGTGCCCCTGAGGGAGCTACGGCCGGGGAGCTGTTTTTT
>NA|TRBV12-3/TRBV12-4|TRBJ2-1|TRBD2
CAGSWAGGLSYNEQFF
TGTGCCGGTTCGTGGGCGGGGGGCCTATCCTACAATGAGCAGTTCTTC
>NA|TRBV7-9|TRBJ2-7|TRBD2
CASSPRGGIYEQYF
TGTGCCAGCAGCCCCCGGGGGGGTATCTACGAGCAGTACTTC
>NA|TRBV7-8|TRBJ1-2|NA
CASEGQGYGYTF
TGTGCCTCCGAGGGCCAAGGCTATGGCTACACCTTC